The 18 T cell receptor beta chains below were found in one sample sequenced in a study of blood T cell repertoires in COVID-19. Data came from immunoSEQ multiplex PCR; TCRdb stores just in-frame clones and leaves some out. The repertoire holds roughly 200,000 clones, around 87% seen once, with less than 3.5% in the top ten. Sequences were obtained from peripheral blood. Receptors originate from a woman aged 25 to 39 with active or convalescent COVID-19.

The chain has TRBV5-8 and TRBJ2-2, with 7 bases that match TRBD1. Germline CDR1 reads SGHTS; CDR2 reads YDEGEE. This CDR3 is 15 amino acids long. Losses at the gene ends were 6 bases for V and 2 bases for J; bases not matched to a gene: 7. The DNA of the CDR3 is TGTGCCAGCACCTCAGGACAGGCAAACACCGGGGAGCTGTTTTTT. Translating gives CASTSGQANTGELFF.

This sequence joins TRBV19 and TRBJ2-2; tentatively, D is TRBD2 (5 bases). CDR1 is LNHDA and CDR2 is SQIVND in the germline V gene (reference sequence). Trimming pared 6 bases from V and 2 bases from J, leaving 10 bases between. The CDR3 is 14 amino acids. The CDR3, as DNA: TGTGCCAGTAGATTCGGGGTAAACACCGGGGAGCTGTTTTTT. Its protein is CASRFGVNTGELFF.

The chain uses TRBV6-5 and TRBJ1-3; 9 bases align to TRBD1. Germline V gene sequence: CDR1 MNHEY, CDR2 SVGAGI. The V gene end was trimmed by 0 bases and the J gene end by 4 bases; junction bases not matched to a gene: 4. The CDR3 is 16 amino acids. CDR3 sequence reads: CASSYSGQGRGNTIYF. The DNA for the CDR3 is TGTGCCAGCAGTTACTCGGGACAGGGAAGGGGAAACACCATATATTTT.

V and J are TRBV28 and TRBJ1-4, with 9 bases aligning to TRBD1. With V trimmed by 3 bases and J by 8 bases, 7 bases remained unmatched. The CDR3 loop spans 15 amino acids. Germline-derived CDR1 and CDR2 are MDHEN and SYDVKM. DNA of the CDR3: TGTGCCAGCAGTTTGGGGGACAGGGACGGGGAAAAACTGTTTTTT. It codes for CASSLGDRDGEKLFF.

Concerning this clone: The same CDR3 also results from other DNA sequences found in this sample. The genes are TRBV2 and TRBJ1-1; 7 bases map to TRBD1. This CDR3 contains 13 residues. CDR1 and CDR2 from the germline V gene are SNHLY and FYNNEI. The ends lost 6 bases at V and 1 base at J; junction bases unmatched: 2. CDR3 coding DNA: TGTGCCAGCAGCAGGGGGGAGAACACTGAAGCTTTCTTT. Amino acid sequence: CASSRGENTEAFF.

The chain couples TRBV29-1 to TRBJ2-2; a weak D match, TRBD2 (5 bases). This CDR3 is 12 amino acids long. Germline V gene lookup returns CDR1 SQVTM and CDR2 ANQGSEA. Deletions cut 6 bases from V and 0 bases from J, with 5 bases between. The CDR3 is CSVRANTGELFF. The DNA of the CDR3 is TGCAGCGTGCGGGCGAACACCGGGGAGCTGTTTTTT.

The chain links TRBV5-1 to TRBJ1-3, with TRBD1 matching 7 bases. Looked up from germline, CDR1 is SGHRS and CDR2 is YFSETQ. The J segment lost 2 bases and the V segment lost 0 bases, leaving 14 bases of the junction unmatched. The CDR3 extends over 19 amino acids. As DNA, the CDR3 is TGCGCCAGCAGCTTGGGGTACGTTGACAGGGTGACCGCTGGAAACACCATATATTTT. Amino acids: CASSLGYVDRVTAGNTIYF. Combining the CDR3 with reference TRBV5-1 and TRBJ1-3 gives the whole variable domain KAGVTQTPRYLIKTRGQQVTLSCSPISGHRSVSWYQQTPGQGLQFLFEYFSETQRNKGNFPGRFSGRQFSNSRSEMNVSTLELGDSALYLCASSLGYVDRVTAGNTIYFGEGSWLTVV.

The chain combines TRBV19 with TRBJ1-2, with D perhaps TRBD1 (5 bases). The CDR3 runs to 14 residues. Per germline, CDR1 LNHDA and CDR2 SQIVND (reference sequence). The V and J ends lost 3 bases and 8 bases respectively, with 16 bases between them. The CDR3 nucleotides read TGTGCCAGTAGTATGGGGCAGTCCGGGTACGGCTACACCTTC. Protein sequence: CASSMGQSGYGYTF.

The gene calls are TRBV7-9 and TRBJ2-1; TRBD2 agrees at 10 bases. CDR1 is SEHNR, CDR2 FQNEAQ, per germline (reference sequence). Unmatched junction bases numbered 6, after V lost 1 base and J lost 3 bases. The CDR3 runs to 17 residues. CDR3 nucleotide sequence: TGTGCCAGCAGCTTAGGGATACGGACTAGCGGCTACAATGAGCAGTTCTTC. This gives the protein CASSLGIRTSGYNEQFF.

A single count supports this clone. This chain connects TRBV28 to TRBJ2-7, with TRBD1 matching over 8 bases. Germline values: CDR1 MDHEN, CDR2 SYDVKM. Trimming at V came to 8 bases and at J to 1 base, leaving 7 bases not matched to a gene. This CDR3 is built from 14 residues. DNA of the CDR3: TGTGCCAGCGCCAGGGGGCGCTTGTCCTACGAGCAGTACTTC. This sequence encodes CASARGRLSYEQYF.

The CDR3 loop is CASSLVGGLNTEAFF. The CDR3 DNA reads as TGCGCCAGCAGCTTGGTGGGGGGGCTGAACACTGAAGCTTTCTTT. This chain joins TRBV5-1 and TRBJ1-1, with a tentative D call TRBD1 (6 bases). The CDR3 runs 15 residues. Trimming took 0 bases from V and 0 from J, leaving 9 bases between them. From germline, CDR1 is SGHRS and CDR2 YFSETQ.

The chain combines TRBV12-3 or TRBV12-4 with TRBJ1-1, with unresolved D. The CDR3 extends over 13 amino acids. Trimming cost V 3 bases and J 1 base, with 6 bases left between them. CDR3 region: CASSFSPNTEAFF. Written as DNA, the CDR3 is TGTGCCAGCAGTTTTAGTCCGAACACTGAAGCTTTCTTT.

The chain joins TRBV27 to TRBJ2-1, with D perhaps TRBD2 (5 bases). CDR3 length: 21 residues. Germline CDR1 is MNHEY and CDR2 is SMNVEV (reference sequence). Trimming left V 0 bases short and J 2 bases short, with 26 bases between. CDR3 protein: CASSLSIRSRVGSATYNEQFF. As DNA, the CDR3 is TGTGCCAGCAGTTTATCGATACGGAGCCGTGTGGGTAGCGCAACCTACAATGAGCAGTTCTTC.

DNA of the CDR3: TGTGCCAGCAGACGGAGGGGCGATGGCTACACCTTC. The encoded protein is CASRRRGDGYTF. J is TRBJ1-2 and V is TRBV6-6, with D possibly TRBD1 on 5 matching bases. The CDR3 runs to 12 residues. Germline CDR1 and CDR2: MNHNY and SVGAGI (reference sequence). V lost 6 bases and J lost 6, with 11 bases in between.

The J gene is TRBJ2-3, the V gene TRBV7-2, with 13 bases aligning to TRBD2. This CDR3 region has 16 residues. Germline values: CDR1 SGHTA, CDR2 FQGNSA. Losses at the gene ends were 6 bases for V and 6 bases for J; bases not matched to a gene: 9. The CDR3 bases are TGTGCCAGCAGTGGTGGACTAGCGGGAGCCTATGATACGCAGTATTTT. This gives the protein CASSGGLAGAYDTQYF.

The gene calls are TRBV10-3 and TRBJ1-1, with TRBD1 matching over 7 bases. CDR3 length: 15 residues. Germline-derived CDR1 and CDR2 are ENHRY and SYGVKD. With 8 bases clipped from V and 0 bases from J, the junction kept 9 bases outside the gene matches. Here the CDR3 DNA reads TGTGCCATCCGACAGGGACTAGCGATGAACACTGAAGCTTTCTTT. This sequence encodes CAIRQGLAMNTEAFF.

The gene calls are TRBV6-5 and TRBJ1-6; a possible D gene is TRBD1 (6 bases). The ends were cut back, 2 bases at V and 7 bases at J, with 15 bases in the middle. Germline V gene data show CDR1 as MNHEY and CDR2 as SVGAGI. This CDR3 has 16 amino acids. The CDR3 region is CASSYRAGTQNSPLHF. DNA for the CDR3: TGTGCCAGCAGTTACCGTGCCGGGACACAGAATTCACCCCTCCACTTT.

The rearrangement joins TRBV12-3 or TRBV12-4 to TRBJ1-1; possible D gene TRBD1, 6 bases. Trimming removed 6 bases from V and 8 bases from J, with 16 bases in between. The CDR3 length is 13 residues. The CDR3 nucleotides read TGTGCCAGCAGCGAGGACAGACTGATAGAAGCTTTCTTT. Translating gives CASSEDRLIEAFF.